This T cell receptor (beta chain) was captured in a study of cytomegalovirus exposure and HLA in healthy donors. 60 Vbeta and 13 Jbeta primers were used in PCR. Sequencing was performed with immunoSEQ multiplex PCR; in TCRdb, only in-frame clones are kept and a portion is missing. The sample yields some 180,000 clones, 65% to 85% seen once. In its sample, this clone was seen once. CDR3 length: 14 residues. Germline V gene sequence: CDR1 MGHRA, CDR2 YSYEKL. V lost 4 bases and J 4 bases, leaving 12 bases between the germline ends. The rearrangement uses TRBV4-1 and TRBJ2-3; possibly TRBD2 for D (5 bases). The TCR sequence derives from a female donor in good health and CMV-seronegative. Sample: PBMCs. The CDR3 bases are TGCGCCAGCAGCCGAACTAGTTATGCAGATACGCAGTATTTT. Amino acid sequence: CASSRTSYADTQYF.